The TCR beta chain described here comes from a study of cytomegalovirus exposure and HLA in healthy donors. Overall study context: Of some 400 genotyped donors, around 80% grouped in the Caucasian-associated ancestry cluster. Findings and limits, study-wide: In a later analysis, at a false discovery rate of 0.05, over 15,000 TCR beta sequences matched HLA alleles. When presence/absence was analysed, sequencing depth was taken to be roughly uniform across donors. The study put 150 to 200 TCR beta chains on its list as cytomegalovirus-associated.

CDR3 length equals 16 residues. Trimming stripped 2 bases from V and 2 bases from J, with 16 bases between. In germline, CDR1 is PRHDT, CDR2 FYEKMQ (reference sequence). In regard to this clone: The antigen is not known.

Both 60 Vbeta primers and 13 Jbeta primers went into the PCR. Produced via immunoSEQ multiplex PCR; TCRdb's table is partial and in-frame only. The top ten clones hold 1.5% to 2.5% of a sample with around 150,000 clones, around 80% of them seen once. This clonotype originated in a man between 18 and 35 years old in good health and CMV-seronegative. The V and J genes are TRBV13 and TRBJ2-7; TRBD1 is a possible D gene (7 bases). The sample comprised PBMCs. CDR3 region: CASSLRQGGPPYEQYF. The CDR3 DNA is TGTGCCAGCAGCTTAAGACAGGGAGGCCCCCCCTACGAGCAGTACTTC. Variable domain in full (rest from reference TRBV13 and TRBJ2-7): AAGVIQSPRHLIKEKRETATLKCYPIPRHDTVYWYQQGPGQDPQFLISFYEKMQSDKGSIPDRFSAQQFSDYHSELNMSSLELGDSALYFCASSLRQGGPPYEQYFGPGTRLTVT.